This T cell receptor (beta chain) stems from a study of T cell responses to AZD1222 COVID-19 vaccine. Samples with a second dose at about 4 or about 12 weeks were pooled together. Whole-study results and caveats: Reportedly, nearly half the spike-specific TCRs target unmutated variant regions. Donors were mostly white British, more females; clonal diversity possibly underestimated. The breadth and depth of Spike-specific TCRs increased once two AZD1222 doses had been given.

From germline, CDR1 is SGHNT and CDR2 YENEEA. The CDR3 covers 13 residues. Trimming removed 1 base at V and 2 bases at J, with 5 bases between. Regarding this clone: Its antigen is still unknown.

TCRdb's copy holds only in-frame clones and misses some; the assay was immunoSEQ multiplex PCR. Among 90,000 to 100,000 clones listed, about 88% were seen once. The V call is TRBV11-3, the J call TRBJ1-1; D uncertain. Specimen: peripheral blood, collected 28 days after the second AZD1222 dose. The receptor was derived from an adult who received the AZD1222 COVID-19 vaccine. CDR3 in DNA: TGTGCCAGCAGCTTAGGGGCCAACACTGAAGCTTTCTTT. This translates into CASSLGANTEAFF.